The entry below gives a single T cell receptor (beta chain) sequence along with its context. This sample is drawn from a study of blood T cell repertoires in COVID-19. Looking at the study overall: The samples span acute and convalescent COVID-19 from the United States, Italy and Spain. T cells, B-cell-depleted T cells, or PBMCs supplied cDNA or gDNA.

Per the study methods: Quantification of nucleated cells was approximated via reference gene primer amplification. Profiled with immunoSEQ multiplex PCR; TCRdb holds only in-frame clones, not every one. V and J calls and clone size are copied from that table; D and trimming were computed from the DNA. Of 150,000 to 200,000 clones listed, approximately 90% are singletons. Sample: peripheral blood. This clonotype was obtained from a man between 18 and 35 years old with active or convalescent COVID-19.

As DNA, the CDR3 is TGTGCCAGCAGTTACCATACCCCGGGCGGAGGGCCCCAGCATTTT. Its translation is CASSYHTPGGGPQHF. This chain connects TRBV6-2 or TRBV6-3 to TRBJ1-5; D is uncertain. CDR3 length equals 15 residues. Trimming removed 2 bases from V and 9 bases from J, with 17 bases in between. In germline, CDR1 is MNHEY, CDR2 SVGEGT.